The clone carrying this TCR beta chain turned up a few times. Its antigen is not identified. These data come from a study of T cell repertoires in cytomegalovirus infection. Turning to the study itself: The authors used CMV epitopes that were HLA-C-restricted (recently identified) and HLA-B-restricted (well studied). General study points: Public TCR beta family frequency separated CMV-and-HLA carriers, including in an independent cohort. Ex vivo, HLA-C-restricted CMV-specific TCR beta clonotypes prevailed over the rest of the response.

The junction had 5 bases not matched to a gene; V was cut back by 0 bases and J by 2 bases. Germline V gene data show CDR1 as SEHNR and CDR2 as FQNEAQ (reference sequence). The CDR3 loop spans 16 amino acids. TCRdb passed the reads through MiXCR, listing each CDR3 protein once. This table has under 95,000 distinct CDR3 sequences, about half appearing once. The genes are TRBV7-9 and TRBJ2-3, with TRBD2 matching over 7 bases. The sample in question was CD8+ T cells from cultured PBMCs, obtained from culture after CMV antigen stimulation. The receptor was derived from a human donor in good health (CMV status not recorded). Some clones in this sample may be carry-over from other donors' samples. CDR3 DNA sequence: TGTGCCAGCAGCTTAGCGGTCCTAGCGGACACAGATACGCAGTATTTT. This encodes CASSLAVLADTDTQYF.